The 15 T cell receptor beta chains below were found in one sample sequenced in a study of a mutant IDH1 vaccine in newly diagnosed glioma. No antigen has been assigned to these receptors. Regarding time point: week 47, end of study. Doses comprised 300 ug of mutant IDH1 20-mer peptide each, plus topical imiquimod. Measured with immunoSEQ multiplex PCR; TCRdb has only the in-frame clones, and not every one. The repertoire holds around 30,000 clones, with roughly 89% as singletons. Sequenced material: PBMCs, taken from a glioma patient whose treatment included an IDH1 peptide vaccine. The receptors were gathered from a woman aged 25 to 45 with glioma.

This chain's CDR3 is CSVSPRLARDGYTF. The CDR3 coding sequence is TGCAGCGTTAGTCCCCGGTTAGCACGGGACGGCTACACCTTC. The chain uses TRBV29-1 and TRBJ1-2; maybe TRBD1 (5 bases). V lost 5 bases and J lost 8, with 21 bases in between. Germline V gene lookup returns CDR1 SQVTM and CDR2 ANQGSEA. The CDR3 extends over 14 amino acids.

The rearrangement joins TRBV13 to TRBJ1-3; D possibly corresponds to TRBD1 (6 bases). V was shortened by 4 bases and J by 2 bases, with 12 bases between the two germline ends. This CDR3 comprises 15 residues. Looked up from germline, CDR1 is PRHDT and CDR2 is FYEKMQ (reference sequence). Written as DNA, the CDR3 is TGTGCCAGCAGCTCGACACGGACAGCTGGAAACACCATATATTTT. Encoded protein: CASSSTRTAGNTIYF.

The chain recombines TRBV2 with TRBJ2-3, with D unresolved. The germline gives CDR1 SNHLY, CDR2 FYNNEI. V lost 5 bases, J lost 0 bases, and 3 bases lay in between. The CDR3 covers 12 residues. This CDR3 is CASSPSTDTQYF. CDR3 DNA: TGTGCCAGCAGTCCTAGCACAGATACGCAGTATTTT. Full variable domain (outside the CDR3, taken from reference TRBV2 and TRBJ2-3): EPEVTQTPSHQVTQMGQEVILRCVPISNHLYFYWYRQILGQKVEFLVSFYNNEISEKSEIFDDQFSVERPDGSNFTLKIRSTKLEDSAMYFCASSPSTDTQYFGPGTRLTVL.

The J gene is TRBJ2-2, the V gene TRBV9; unclear D gene. V lost 7 bases, J lost 1 base, and 8 bases lay in between. The CDR3 runs 13 residues. Germline CDR1 is SGDLS and CDR2 is YYNGEE. The CDR3 DNA is TGTGCCAGCGGGCAGCAGAACACCGGGGAGCTGTTTTTT. As protein: CASGQQNTGELFF.

CDR3 residues: CASRGTGPPLHF. As DNA, the CDR3 is TGTGCCAGCAGGGGGACAGGGCCACCCCTCCACTTT. The chain combines TRBV6-6 with TRBJ1-6, with TRBD1 identical over 9 bases. The V gene end was trimmed by 6 bases and the J gene end by 11 bases; junction bases not matched to a gene: 2. Germline V gives CDR1 MNHNY, CDR2 SVGAGI (reference sequence). This CDR3 has 12 amino acids.

The CDR3 spells CASTKLGTGALGEQYF. CDR3 bases: TGCGCCAGCACCAAATTGGGGACAGGGGCTTTGGGGGAGCAGTACTTC. The chain couples TRBV5-1 to TRBJ2-7, with 10 bases that match TRBD1. V shed 6 bases, J shed 7 bases, and the junction held 16 bases outside the gene matches. Germline CDR1 is SGHRS and CDR2 is YFSETQ. The CDR3 runs 16 residues.

The chain joins TRBV4-2 to TRBJ2-1, with 10 bases aligning to TRBD2. In germline, CDR1 is LGHNA, CDR2 YNFKEQ. There are 18 residues in the CDR3. With V trimmed by 4 bases and J by 0 bases, 9 bases remained unmatched. Here the CDR3 reads CASSPPRLAGYSYNEQFF. The DNA of the CDR3 is TGTGCCAGCAGCCCCCCGCGACTAGCGGGTTACTCCTACAATGAGCAGTTCTTC.

The V and J genes are TRBV9 and TRBJ1-1; D is uncertain. This CDR3 contains 14 residues. V was shortened by 0 bases and J by 3 bases, with 9 bases between the two germline ends. Germline CDR1 reads SGDLS; CDR2 reads YYNGEE. In nucleotides, the CDR3 is TGTGCCAGCAGCGTAGGGTATGGGTACACTGAAGCTTTCTTT. It translates to CASSVGYGYTEAFF.

The sample holds one count of this clone. The chain joins TRBV11-2 to TRBJ1-5; 10 bases are shared with TRBD1. This CDR3 contains 15 residues. CDR1 is SGHAT, CDR2 FQNNGV, per germline. V lost 4 bases and J lost 6; bases outside the gene matches: 6. CDR3 in DNA: TGTGCCAGCAGCTCCGGGACAGGGGTGAGTCAGCCCCAGCATTTT. Amino acid sequence: CASSSGTGVSQPQHF.

The rearrangement uses TRBV14 and TRBJ1-1; D remains unclear. The germline V and J ends were trimmed by 4 bases and 5 bases, with 11 bases remaining between them. CDR3 length: 13 amino acids. Germline assignment: CDR1 SGHDN and CDR2 FVKESK. The chain's CDR3 is CASSLQWGTEAFF. The CDR3, as DNA: TGTGCCAGCAGCCTTCAATGGGGAACTGAAGCTTTCTTT.

This chain joins TRBV4-3 and TRBJ1-4; the D is unclear. The CDR3 has 19 amino acids. The ends were cut back, 0 bases at V and 7 bases at J, with 24 bases in the middle. Per the germline V gene, CDR1 is LGHNA and CDR2 is YSLEER. In DNA, the CDR3 is TGCGCCAGCAGCCAAGATCTCGGTCAATTTCCCACTGGAATTGAAAAACTGTTTTTT. Protein sequence: CASSQDLGQFPTGIEKLFF.

The chain joins TRBV6-4 to TRBJ1-1; 7 positions agree with TRBD1. Trimming cost V 5 bases and J 1 base; bases outside gene matches: 7. Germline V gene lookup returns CDR1 MRHNA and CDR2 SNTAGT. The CDR3 is 15 residues long. CDR3: CASSPTGRGNTEAFF. CDR3 nucleotide sequence: TGTGCCAGCAGTCCGACAGGGCGGGGGAACACTGAAGCTTTCTTT.

This sequence joins TRBV2 and TRBJ2-7; TRBD1 aligns across 10 bases. V dropped 7 bases and J dropped 3; count of bases not matched to a gene: 3. The germline CDR1 and CDR2 sequences are SNHLY and FYNNEI. The CDR3 consists of 13 residues. The CDR3 region has the DNA TGTGCCAGCACAGACAGGGGGCTCTACGAGCAGTACTTC. Translated: CASTDRGLYEQYF.

This clone was detected only a few times. J is TRBJ2-1 and V is TRBV7-9; a possible D gene is TRBD2 (7 bases). The CDR3 consists of 15 residues. V lost 5 bases, J lost 6 bases, and 17 bases lay in between. Per the germline V gene, CDR1 is SEHNR and CDR2 is FQNEAQ (reference sequence). CDR3 sequence: CASSEGGAGSNEQFF. The DNA of the CDR3 is TGTGCCAGCAGCGAGGGGGGGGCCGGGTCCAATGAGCAGTTCTTC.

The genes are TRBV6-1 and TRBJ2-7; D gene uncertain. This CDR3 has 13 residues. Germline-derived CDR1 and CDR2 are MNHNS and SASEGT. The V end was cut by 7 bases, the J end by 1 base, with 11 bases between. The CDR3 is CASNPQPSYEQYF. The DNA for the CDR3 is TGTGCCAGCAATCCCCAGCCTTCCTACGAGCAGTACTTC.